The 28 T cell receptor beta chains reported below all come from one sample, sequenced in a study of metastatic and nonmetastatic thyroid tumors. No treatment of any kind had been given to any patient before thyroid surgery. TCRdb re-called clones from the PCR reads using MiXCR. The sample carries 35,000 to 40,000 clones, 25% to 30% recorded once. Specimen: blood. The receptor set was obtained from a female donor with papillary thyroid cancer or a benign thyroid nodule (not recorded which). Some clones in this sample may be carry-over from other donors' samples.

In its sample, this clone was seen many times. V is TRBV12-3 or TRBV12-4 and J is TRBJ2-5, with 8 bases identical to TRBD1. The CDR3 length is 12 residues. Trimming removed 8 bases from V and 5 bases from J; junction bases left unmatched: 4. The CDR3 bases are TGTGCCAGCGATACAGGGGGGGAGACCCAGTACTTC. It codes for CASDTGGETQYF.

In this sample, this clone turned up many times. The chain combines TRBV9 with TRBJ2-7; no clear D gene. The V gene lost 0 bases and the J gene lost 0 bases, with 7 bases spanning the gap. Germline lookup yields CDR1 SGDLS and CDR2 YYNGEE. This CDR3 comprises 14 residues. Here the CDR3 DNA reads TGTGCCAGCAGCGTAGACCATAGCTCCTACGAGCAGTACTTC. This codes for CASSVDHSSYEQYF.

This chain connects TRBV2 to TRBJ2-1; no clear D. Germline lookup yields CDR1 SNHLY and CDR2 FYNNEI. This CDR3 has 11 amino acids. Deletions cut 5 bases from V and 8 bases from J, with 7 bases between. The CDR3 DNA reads TGTGCCAGCAGTCCTCGGGATGAGCAGTTCTTC. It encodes CASSPRDEQFF.

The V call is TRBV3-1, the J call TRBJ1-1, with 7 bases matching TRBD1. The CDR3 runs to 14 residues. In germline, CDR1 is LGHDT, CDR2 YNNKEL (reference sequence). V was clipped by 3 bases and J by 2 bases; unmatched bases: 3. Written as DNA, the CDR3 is TGTGCCAGCAGCCAGAACAGGGGTAACACTGAAGCTTTCTTT. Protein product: CASSQNRGNTEAFF.

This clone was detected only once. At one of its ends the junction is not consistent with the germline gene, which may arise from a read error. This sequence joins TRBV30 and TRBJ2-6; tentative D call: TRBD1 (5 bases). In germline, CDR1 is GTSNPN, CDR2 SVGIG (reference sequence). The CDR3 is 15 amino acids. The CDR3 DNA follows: TGTGCCTGGAGTTCAGGGATGTCTGGGGCCAACTTCCTGACTTTC. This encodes CAWSSGMSGANFLTF. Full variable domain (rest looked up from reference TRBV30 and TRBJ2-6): SQTIHQWPATLVQPVGSPLSLECTVEGTSNPNLYWYRQAAGRGLQLLFYSVGIGQISSEVPQNLSASRPQDRQFILSSKKLLLSDSGFYLCAWSSGMSGANFLTFGAGSRLTVL.

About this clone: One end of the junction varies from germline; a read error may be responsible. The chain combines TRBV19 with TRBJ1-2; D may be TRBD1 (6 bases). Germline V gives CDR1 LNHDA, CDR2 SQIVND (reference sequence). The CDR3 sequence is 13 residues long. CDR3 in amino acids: CASMWGAGVGYTF. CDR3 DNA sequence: TGTGCAAGTATGTGGGGGGCAGGGGTTGGCTACACCTTC.

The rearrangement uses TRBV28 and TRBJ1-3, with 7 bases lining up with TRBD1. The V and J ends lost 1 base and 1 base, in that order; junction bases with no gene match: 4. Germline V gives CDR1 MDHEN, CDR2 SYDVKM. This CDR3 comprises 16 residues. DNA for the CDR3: TGTGCCAGCAGTTTATACAGGGGCTCTTCTGGAAACACCATATATTTT. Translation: CASSLYRGSSGNTIYF.

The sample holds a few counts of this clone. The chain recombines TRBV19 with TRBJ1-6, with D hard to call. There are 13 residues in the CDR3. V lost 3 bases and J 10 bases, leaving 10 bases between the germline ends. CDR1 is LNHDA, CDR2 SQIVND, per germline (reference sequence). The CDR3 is CASSIGDRSPLHF. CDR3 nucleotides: TGTGCCAGTAGTATTGGGGATCGGTCACCCCTCCACTTT.

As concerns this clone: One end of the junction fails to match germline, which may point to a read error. The CDR3 region has the DNA TGCAGTACCACCGTGAGCCGGACCCAAGAGACCCATTACTTC. This codes for CSTTVSRTQETHYF. V and J are TRBV20-1 and TRBJ2-5; D ambiguous. Germline CDR1 DFQATT, CDR2 SNEGSKA (reference sequence). This CDR3 contains 14 residues.

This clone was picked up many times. The CDR3 spells CASGLDKRNYGYTF. The CDR3 nucleotides read TGTGCCAGCGGATTAGATAAAAGAAACTATGGCTACACCTTC. The V call is TRBV2, the J call TRBJ1-2; D unclear. The CDR3 totals 14 residues. V was pared by 8 bases and J by 2 bases, with 15 bases between. Germline CDR1 reads SNHLY; CDR2 reads FYNNEI.

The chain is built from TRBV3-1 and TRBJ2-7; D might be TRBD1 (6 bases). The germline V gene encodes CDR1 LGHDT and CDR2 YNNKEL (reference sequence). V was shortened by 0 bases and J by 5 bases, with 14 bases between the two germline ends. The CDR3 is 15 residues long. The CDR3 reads CASSQEPGVGHEQYF. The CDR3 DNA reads TGTGCCAGCAGCCAAGAGCCAGGGGTTGGCCACGAGCAGTACTTC.

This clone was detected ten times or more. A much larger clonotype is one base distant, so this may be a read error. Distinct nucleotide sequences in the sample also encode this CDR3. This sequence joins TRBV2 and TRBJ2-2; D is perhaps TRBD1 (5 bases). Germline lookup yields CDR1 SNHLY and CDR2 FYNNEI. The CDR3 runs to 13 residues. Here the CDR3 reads CASRDSWSGELFF. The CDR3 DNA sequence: TGCGCCAGCAGAGACAGTTGGTCCGGGGAGCTGTTTTTT.

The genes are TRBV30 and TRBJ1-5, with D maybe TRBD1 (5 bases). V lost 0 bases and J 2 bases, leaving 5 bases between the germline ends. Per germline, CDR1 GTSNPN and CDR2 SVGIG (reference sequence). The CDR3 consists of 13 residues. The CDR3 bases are TGTGCCTGGAGTGTACAGGGCAATCAGCCCCAGCATTTT. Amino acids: CAWSVQGNQPQHF.

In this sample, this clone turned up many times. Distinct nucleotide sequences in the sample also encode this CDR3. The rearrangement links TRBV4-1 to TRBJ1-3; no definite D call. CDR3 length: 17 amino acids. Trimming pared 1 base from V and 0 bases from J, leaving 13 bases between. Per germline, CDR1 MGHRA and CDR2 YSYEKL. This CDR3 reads CASSQVNRLSSGNTIYF. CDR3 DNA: TGCGCCAGCAGCCAAGTGAACAGACTAAGCTCTGGAAACACCATATATTTT.

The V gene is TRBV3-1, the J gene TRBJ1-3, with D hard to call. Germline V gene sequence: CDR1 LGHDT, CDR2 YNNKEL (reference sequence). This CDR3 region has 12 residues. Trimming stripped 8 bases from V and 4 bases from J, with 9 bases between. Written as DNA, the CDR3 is TGTGCCAGCGGTGGAGGGGGAAACACCATATATTTT. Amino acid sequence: CASGGGGNTIYF.

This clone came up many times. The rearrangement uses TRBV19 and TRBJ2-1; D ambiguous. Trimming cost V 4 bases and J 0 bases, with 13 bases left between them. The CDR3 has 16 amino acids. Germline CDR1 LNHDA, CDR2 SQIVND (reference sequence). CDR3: CASSTEDPSSYNEQFF. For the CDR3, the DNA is TGTGCCAGTAGTACTGAGGACCCGAGCTCCTACAATGAGCAGTTCTTC. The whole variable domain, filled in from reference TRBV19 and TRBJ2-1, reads DGGITQSPKYLFRKEGQNVTLSCEQNLNHDAMYWYRQDPGQGLRLIYYSQIVNDFQKGDIAEGYSVSREKKESFPLTVTSAQKNPTAFYLCASSTEDPSSYNEQFFGPGTRLTVL.

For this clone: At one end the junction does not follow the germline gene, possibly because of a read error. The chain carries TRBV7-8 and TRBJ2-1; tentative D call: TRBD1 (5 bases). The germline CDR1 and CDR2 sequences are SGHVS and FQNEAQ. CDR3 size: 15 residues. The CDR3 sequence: CSSIFRAHSYNEQFF. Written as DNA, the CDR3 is TGTTCCAGCATCTTCAGGGCCCACTCCTACAATGAGCAGTTCTTC.

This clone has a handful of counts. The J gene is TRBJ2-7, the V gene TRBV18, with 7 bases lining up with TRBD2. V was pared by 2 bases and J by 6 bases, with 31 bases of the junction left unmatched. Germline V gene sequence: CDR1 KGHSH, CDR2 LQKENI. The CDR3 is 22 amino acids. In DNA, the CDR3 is TGTGCCAGCTCACCATTAACATTACCACCGGGACTACTACGCCGTCCTCCTTGCGAGCAGTACTTC. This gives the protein CASSPLTLPPGLLRRPPCEQYF.

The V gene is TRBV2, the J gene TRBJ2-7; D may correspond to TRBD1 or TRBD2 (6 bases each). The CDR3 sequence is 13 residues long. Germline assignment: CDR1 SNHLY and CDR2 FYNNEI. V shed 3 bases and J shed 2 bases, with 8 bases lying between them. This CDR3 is CASSERDTYEQYF. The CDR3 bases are TGTGCCAGCAGTGAGCGGGACACCTACGAGCAGTACTTC.

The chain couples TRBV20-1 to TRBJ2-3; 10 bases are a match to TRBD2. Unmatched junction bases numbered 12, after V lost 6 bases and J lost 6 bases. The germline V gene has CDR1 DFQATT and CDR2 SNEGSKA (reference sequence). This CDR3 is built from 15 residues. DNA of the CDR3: TGCAGTGCCACGAATCTAGCGGGAGTAGGGGATACGCAGTATTTT. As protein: CSATNLAGVGDTQYF.

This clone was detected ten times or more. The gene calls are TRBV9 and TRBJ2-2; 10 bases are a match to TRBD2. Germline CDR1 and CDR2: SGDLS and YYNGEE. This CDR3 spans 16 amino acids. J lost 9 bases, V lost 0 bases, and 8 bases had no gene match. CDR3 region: CASSVGAGGPQRELFF. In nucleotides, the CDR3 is TGTGCCAGCAGCGTAGGAGCGGGGGGGCCGCAAAGGGAGCTGTTTTTT.

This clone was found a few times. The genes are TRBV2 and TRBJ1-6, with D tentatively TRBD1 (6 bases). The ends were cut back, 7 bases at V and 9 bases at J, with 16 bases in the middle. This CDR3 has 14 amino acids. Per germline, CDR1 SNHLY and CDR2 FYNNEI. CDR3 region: CASTNGQPSSPLHF. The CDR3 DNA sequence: TGTGCCAGCACGAACGGACAGCCGAGTTCACCCCTCCACTTT. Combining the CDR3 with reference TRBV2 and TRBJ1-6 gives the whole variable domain EPEVTQTPSHQVTQMGQEVILRCVPISNHLYFYWYRQILGQKVEFLVSFYNNEISEKSEIFDDQFSVERPDGSNFTLKIRSTKLEDSAMYFCASTNGQPSSPLHFGNGTRLTVT.

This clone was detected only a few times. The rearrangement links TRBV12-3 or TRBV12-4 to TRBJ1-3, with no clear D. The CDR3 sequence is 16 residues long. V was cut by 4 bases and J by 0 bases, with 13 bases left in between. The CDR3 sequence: CASSSGLASSGNTIYF. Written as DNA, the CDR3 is TGTGCCAGCAGTTCAGGACTGGCAAGCTCTGGAAACACCATATATTTT.

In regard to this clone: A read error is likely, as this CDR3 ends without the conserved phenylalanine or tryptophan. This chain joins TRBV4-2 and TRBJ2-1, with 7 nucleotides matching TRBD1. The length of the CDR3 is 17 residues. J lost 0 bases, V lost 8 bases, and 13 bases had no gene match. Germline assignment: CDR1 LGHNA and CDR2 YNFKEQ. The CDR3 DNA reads TGTGCCAGCGGGCAATACCCGGGGACAGCCTCCTACAATGAGCAGTTCTTA. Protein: CASGQYPGTASYNEQFL.

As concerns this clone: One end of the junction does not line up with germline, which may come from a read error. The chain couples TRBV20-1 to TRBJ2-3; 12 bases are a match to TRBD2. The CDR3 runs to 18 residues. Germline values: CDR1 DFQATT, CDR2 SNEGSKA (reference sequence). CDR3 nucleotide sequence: TGCAGTGCTAGACCTCAGTGGGGACTAGCGGGCCTCACATATACGCAGTATTTT. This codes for CSARPQWGLAGLTYTQYF.

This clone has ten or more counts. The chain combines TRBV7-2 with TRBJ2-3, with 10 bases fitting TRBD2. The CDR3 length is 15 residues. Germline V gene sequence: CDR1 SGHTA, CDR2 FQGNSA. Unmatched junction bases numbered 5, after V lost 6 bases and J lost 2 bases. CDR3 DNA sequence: TGTGCCAGCAGTTCTAGCGGGGGTTCCACAGATACGCAGTATTTT. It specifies CASSSSGGSTDTQYF. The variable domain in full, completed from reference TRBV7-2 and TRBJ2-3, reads GAGVSQSPSNKVTEKGKDVELRCDPISGHTALYWYRQSLGQGLEFLIYFQGNSAPDKSGLPSDRFSAERTGGSVSTLTIQRTQQEDSAVYLCASSSSGGSTDTQYFGPGTRLTVL.

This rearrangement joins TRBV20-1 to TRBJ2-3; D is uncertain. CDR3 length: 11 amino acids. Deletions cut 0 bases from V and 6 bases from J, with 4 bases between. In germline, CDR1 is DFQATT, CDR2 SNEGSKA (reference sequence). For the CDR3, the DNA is TGCAGTGCTAGAGATTTGGATACGCAGTATTTT. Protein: CSARDLDTQYF.

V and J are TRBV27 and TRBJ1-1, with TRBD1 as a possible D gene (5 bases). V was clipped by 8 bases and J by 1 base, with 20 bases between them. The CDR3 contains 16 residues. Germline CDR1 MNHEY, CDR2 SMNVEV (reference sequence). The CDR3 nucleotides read TGTGCCAGCGGTGACCCCGGGACCCTGGCGAACACTGAAGCTTTCTTT. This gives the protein CASGDPGTLANTEAFF.